This T cell receptor beta chain emerged from a study of sequential checkpoint blockade in melanoma. The table came from immunoSEQ multiplex PCR; TCRdb's copy has only in-frame clones and leaves some out. The sample consists of around 37,000 clones, around 32% of them appearing once. Treatment given: randomized to nivolumab then ipilimumab (arm A) or the reverse (arm B). Germline loops: CDR1 MNHGY, CDR2 SAAAGT. V shed 7 bases and J 2 bases; nucleotides not matched to a gene: 10. CDR3 length equals 15 residues. This clonotype was sampled from a human donor with melanoma. This chain links TRBV6-8 with TRBJ2-7; 8 nucleotides line up with TRBD1. Sequenced material: tumor tissue (inferred from file names), taken from a patient given nivolumab and ipilimumab in sequence. In DNA, the CDR3 is TGTGCCAGCACCCAGGGGGCCACCCGGACCTACGAGCAGTACTTC. Translated: CASTQGATRTYEQYF.